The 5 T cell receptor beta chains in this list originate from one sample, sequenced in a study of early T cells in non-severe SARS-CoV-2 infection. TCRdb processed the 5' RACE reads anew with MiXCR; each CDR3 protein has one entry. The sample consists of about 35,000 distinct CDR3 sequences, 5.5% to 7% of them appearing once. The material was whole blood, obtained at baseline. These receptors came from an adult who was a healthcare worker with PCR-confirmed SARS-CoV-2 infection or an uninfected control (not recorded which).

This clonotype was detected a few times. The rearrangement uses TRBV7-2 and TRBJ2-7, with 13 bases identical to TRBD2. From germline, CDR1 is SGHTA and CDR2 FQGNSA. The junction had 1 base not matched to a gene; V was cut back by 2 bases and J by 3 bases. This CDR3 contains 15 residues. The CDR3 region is CASSLRTSGGYEQYF. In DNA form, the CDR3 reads TGTGCCAGCAGCTTAAGGACTAGCGGGGGCTACGAGCAGTACTTC.

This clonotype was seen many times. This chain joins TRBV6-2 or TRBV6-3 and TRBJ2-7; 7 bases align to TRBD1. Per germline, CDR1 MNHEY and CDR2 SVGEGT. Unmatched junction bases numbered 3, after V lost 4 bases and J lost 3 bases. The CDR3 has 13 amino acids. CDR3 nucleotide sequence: TGTGCCAGCAGTTTATCAGGGGGCTACGAGCAGTACTTC. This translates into CASSLSGGYEQYF.

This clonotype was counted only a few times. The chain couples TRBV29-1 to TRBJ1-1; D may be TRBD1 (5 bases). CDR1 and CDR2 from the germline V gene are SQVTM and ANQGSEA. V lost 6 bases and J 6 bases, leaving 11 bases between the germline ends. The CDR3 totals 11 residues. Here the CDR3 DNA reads TGCAGCGTGCGTCGGGGGTCTGAAGCTTTCTTT. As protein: CSVRRGSEAFF.

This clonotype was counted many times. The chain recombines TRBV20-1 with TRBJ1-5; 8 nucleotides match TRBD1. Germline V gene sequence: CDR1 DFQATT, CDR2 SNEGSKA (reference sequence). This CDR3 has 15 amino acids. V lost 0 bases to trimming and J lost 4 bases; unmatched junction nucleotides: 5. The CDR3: CSARDGQGLNQPQHF. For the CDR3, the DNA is TGCAGTGCTAGAGACGGACAGGGTCTAAATCAGCCCCAGCATTTT.

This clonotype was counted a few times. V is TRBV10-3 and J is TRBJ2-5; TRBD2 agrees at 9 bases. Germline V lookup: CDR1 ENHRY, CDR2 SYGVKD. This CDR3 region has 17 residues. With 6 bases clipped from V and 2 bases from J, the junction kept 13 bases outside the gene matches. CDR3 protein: CAIRKGASGVAQETQYF. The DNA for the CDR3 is TGTGCCATCAGGAAAGGAGCTAGCGGGGTCGCACAAGAGACCCAGTACTTC.